This T cell receptor (beta chain) comes out of a study of cytomegalovirus exposure and HLA in healthy donors. A few counts support this clone. Trimming took off 0 bases at V and 3 bases at J, with 11 bases between the two ends. Germline values: CDR1 LGHNA, CDR2 YSLEER. This CDR3 contains 15 residues. TCRdb keeps only in-frame clones here, not all; method: immunoSEQ multiplex PCR. The data contain about 71,000 clones, about 94% of them singletons. The donors formed part of the approximately 120-subject validation cohort, distinct from the 666-subject first cohort. The specimen sequenced was PBMCs. The receptor was isolated from a woman under 30 in good health and CMV-seronegative. V and J are TRBV4-3 and TRBJ1-1; D gene unclear. The CDR3: CASSQDWAGDTEAFF. The CDR3 bases are TGCGCCAGCAGCCAAGACTGGGCCGGGGACACTGAAGCTTTCTTT.